This TCR beta chain was sequenced for a study of memory CD4+ T cells and cytomegalovirus serostatus. Here immunoSEQ multiplex PCR was the method, and the copy in TCRdb shows in-frame clones only, minus some. The sample records tens of thousands of clones, roughly 78% being singletons. The sort gate was single viable CD3+CD4+CD8-CD45RO+ cells for memory CD4+ T cells. Donors' CMV status reflects serum IgG against pp150, pp28, p38, p52. The V gene's germline CDR1 is MNHEY and CDR2 SVGAGI. V was trimmed by 3 bases and J by 3 bases, leaving 9 bases between them. CDR3 length: 13 amino acids. This clone was seen a few times.

Sequenced input: memory CD4+ T cells from blood. This receptor was obtained from an adult in good health and CMV-seronegative. The chain carries TRBV6-5 and TRBJ2-7; D is uncertain. CDR3: CASSYSANYEQYF. CDR3 in DNA: TGTGCCAGCAGTTATTCGGCGAACTACGAGCAGTACTTC.